This T cell receptor (beta chain) was retrieved from a study of T cells after yellow fever vaccination. This clonotype was seen repeatedly, ten times or more. As yet, its antigen is unknown. Study observations and caveats: Once the booster was given, most primary-vaccination clones reappeared, at just under 98% for CD4 and more than 85% for CD8.

CDR1 and CDR2 from the germline V gene are MNHNY and SVGAGI (reference sequence). CDR3 length equals 12 residues. V was clipped by 6 bases and J by 2 bases, with 6 bases between them. It was through 5'RACE template switching that TCR cDNA was made, with a universal primer site and UMIs added. TCRdb independently ran MiXCR on the 5' RACE reads; one entry per CDR3 protein. The top ten clones hold approximately 16% of a sample with more than 450,000 distinct CDR3 sequences, less than 25% of them seen once. This TCR came from a man younger than 35 who received the YFV17D yellow fever vaccine. The specimen comprised PBMCs, sampled around 3 weeks after the first yellow fever vaccination. The V and J genes are TRBV6-6 and TRBJ2-3; D is unclear. CDR3 amino acids: CASRQTTDTQYF. In DNA, the CDR3 is TGTGCCAGCAGGCAGACCACAGATACGCAGTATTTT.